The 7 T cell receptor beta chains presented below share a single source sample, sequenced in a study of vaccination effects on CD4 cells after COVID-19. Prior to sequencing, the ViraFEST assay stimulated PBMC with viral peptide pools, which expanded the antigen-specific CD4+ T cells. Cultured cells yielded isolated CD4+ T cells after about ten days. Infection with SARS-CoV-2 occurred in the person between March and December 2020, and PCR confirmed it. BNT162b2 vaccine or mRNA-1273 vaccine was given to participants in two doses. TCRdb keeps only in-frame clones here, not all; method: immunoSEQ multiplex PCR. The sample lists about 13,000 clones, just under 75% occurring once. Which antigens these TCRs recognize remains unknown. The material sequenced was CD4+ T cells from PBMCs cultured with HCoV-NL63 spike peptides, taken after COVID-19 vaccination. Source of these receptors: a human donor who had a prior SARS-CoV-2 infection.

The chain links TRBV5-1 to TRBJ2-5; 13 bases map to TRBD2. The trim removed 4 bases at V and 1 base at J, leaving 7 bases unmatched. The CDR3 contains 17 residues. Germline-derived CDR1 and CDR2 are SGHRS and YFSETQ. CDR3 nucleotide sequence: TGCGCCAGCAGCCCTGGGACTAGCGGGACCTCCCAAGAGACCCAGTACTTC. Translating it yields CASSPGTSGTSQETQYF.

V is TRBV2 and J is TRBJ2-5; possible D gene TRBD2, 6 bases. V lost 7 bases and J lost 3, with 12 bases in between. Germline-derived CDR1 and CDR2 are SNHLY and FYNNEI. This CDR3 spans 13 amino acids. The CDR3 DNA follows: TGTGCCAGCAACTTAGCGGCCGAAGAGACCCAGTACTTC. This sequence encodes CASNLAAEETQYF.

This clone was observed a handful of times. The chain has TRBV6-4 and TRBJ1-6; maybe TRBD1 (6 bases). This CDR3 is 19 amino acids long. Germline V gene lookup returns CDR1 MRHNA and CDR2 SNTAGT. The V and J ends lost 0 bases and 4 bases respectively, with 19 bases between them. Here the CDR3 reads CASSDSPLQTGRYNSPLHF. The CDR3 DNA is TGTGCCAGCAGTGACTCGCCATTACAGACAGGAAGATATAATTCACCCCTCCACTTT.

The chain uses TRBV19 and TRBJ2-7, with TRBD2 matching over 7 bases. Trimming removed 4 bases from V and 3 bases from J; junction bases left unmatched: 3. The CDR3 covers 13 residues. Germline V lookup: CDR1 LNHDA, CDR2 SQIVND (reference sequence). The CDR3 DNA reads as TGTGCCAGTAGTAAAGAGCGGGGCTACGAGCAGTACTTC. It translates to CASSKERGYEQYF. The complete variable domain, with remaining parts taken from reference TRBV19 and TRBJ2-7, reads DGGITQSPKYLFRKEGQNVTLSCEQNLNHDAMYWYRQDPGQGLRLIYYSQIVNDFQKGDIAEGYSVSREKKESFPLTVTSAQKNPTAFYLCASSKERGYEQYFGPGTRLTVT.

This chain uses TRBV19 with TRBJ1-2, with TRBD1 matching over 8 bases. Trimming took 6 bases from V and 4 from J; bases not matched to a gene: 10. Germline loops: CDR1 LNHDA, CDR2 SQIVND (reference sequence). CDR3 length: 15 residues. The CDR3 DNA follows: TGTGCCAGTAGAAGAGACAGGGGAATTATCTATGGCTACACCTTC. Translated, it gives CASRRDRGIIYGYTF.

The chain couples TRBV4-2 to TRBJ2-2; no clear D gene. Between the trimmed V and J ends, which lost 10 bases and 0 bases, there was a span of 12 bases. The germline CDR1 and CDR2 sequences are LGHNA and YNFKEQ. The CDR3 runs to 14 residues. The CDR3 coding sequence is TGTGCCACCCAAGGTTGGACGAACACCGGGGAGCTGTTTTTT. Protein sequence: CATQGWTNTGELFF.

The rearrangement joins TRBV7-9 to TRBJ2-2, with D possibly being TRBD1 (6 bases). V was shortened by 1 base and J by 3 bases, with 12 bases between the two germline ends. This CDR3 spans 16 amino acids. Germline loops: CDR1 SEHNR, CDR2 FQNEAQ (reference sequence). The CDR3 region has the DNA TGTGCCAGCAGCTTAGGGCAGGGGAGTGACACCGGGGAGCTGTTTTTT. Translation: CASSLGQGSDTGELFF.